A selection of T cell receptor beta chains follows, all from one sample in a study of blood T cell repertoires in COVID-19. The protocol was immunoSEQ multiplex PCR, while the TCRdb copy is restricted to in-frame clones and leaves out a portion. Of about 100,000 clones in the sample, less than 90% were seen once. The sample was peripheral blood. These receptors all stem from a man at least 80 years old with acute or convalescent COVID-19. Both conserved end residues are part of each CDR3. The order of the fields is J gene, V gene, D gene, CDR3 DNA, CDR3 protein. The D gene is left open where the match is weak.

>TRBJ2-3|TRBV7-2|TRBD1
TGTGCCAGCAACTCAAATACAGGGGCGGGAGATACGCAGTATTTT
CASNSNTGAGDTQYF
>TRBJ1-1|TRBV5-1|NA
TGCGCCAGCAGCTTGAGTAGCGGGGGGCGAAACACTGAAGCTTTCTTT
CASSLSSGGRNTEAFF
>TRBJ1-2|TRBV19|TRBD1
TGTGCCAGTAGCGACAGGGTGCGGGGCTACACCTTC
CASSDRVRGYTF
>TRBJ2-2|TRBV6-5|TRBD1
TGTGCCAGCAGTTCGGGACAGTGGAACACCGGGGAGCTGTTTTTT
CASSSGQWNTGELFF
>TRBJ1-6|TRBV28|NA
TGTGCCACAGGAAGCCGGAATTCACCCCTCCACTTT
CATGSRNSPLHF
>TRBJ1-4|TRBV9|NA
TGTGCCAGCAGCCGGGGAGGGGGTGCAACTAATGAAAAACTGTTTTTT
CASSRGGGATNEKLFF
>TRBJ2-3|TRBV29-1|TRBD2
TGCAGCGTAGGCGGTACTAGCGGGAGGGCAGATACGCAGTATTTT
CSVGGTSGRADTQYF
>TRBJ2-3|TRBV19|NA
TGTGCCAGTAGTCTCAACCTAGTCGGCGATACGCAGTATTTT
CASSLNLVGDTQYF
>TRBJ2-7|TRBV11-2|NA
TGTGCCAGCAGCCACCAGGGAAACGAGCAGTACTTC
CASSHQGNEQYF
>TRBJ2-3|TRBV5-4|TRBD2
TGTGCCACCGGGACTAGCGGAACAGATACGCAGTATTTT
CATGTSGTDTQYF